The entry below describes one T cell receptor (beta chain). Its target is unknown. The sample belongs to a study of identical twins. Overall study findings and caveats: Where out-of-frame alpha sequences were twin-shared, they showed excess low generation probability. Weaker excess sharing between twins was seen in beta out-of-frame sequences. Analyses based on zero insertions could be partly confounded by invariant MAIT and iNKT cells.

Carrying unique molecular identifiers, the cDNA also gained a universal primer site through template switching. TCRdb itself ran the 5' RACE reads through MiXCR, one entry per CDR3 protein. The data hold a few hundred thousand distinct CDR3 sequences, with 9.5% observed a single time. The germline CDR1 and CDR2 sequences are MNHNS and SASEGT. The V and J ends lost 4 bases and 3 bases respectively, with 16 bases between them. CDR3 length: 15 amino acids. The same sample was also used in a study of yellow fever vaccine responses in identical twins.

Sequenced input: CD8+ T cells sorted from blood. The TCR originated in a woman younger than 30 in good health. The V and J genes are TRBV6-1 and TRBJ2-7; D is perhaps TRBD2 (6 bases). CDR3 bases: TGTGCCAGCAGTGGCGGGACTCCGGGGGTCTACGAGCAGTACTTC. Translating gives CASSGGTPGVYEQYF.